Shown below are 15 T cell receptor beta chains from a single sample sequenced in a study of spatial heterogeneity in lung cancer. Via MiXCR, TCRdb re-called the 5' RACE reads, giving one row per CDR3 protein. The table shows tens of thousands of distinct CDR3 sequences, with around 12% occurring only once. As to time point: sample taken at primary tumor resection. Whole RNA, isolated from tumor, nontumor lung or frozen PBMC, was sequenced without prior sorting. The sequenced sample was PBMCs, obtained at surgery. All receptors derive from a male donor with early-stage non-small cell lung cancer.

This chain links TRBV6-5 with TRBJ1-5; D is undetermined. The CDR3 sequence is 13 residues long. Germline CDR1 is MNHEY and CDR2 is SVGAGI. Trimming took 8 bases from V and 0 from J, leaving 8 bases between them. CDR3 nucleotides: TGTGCCAGCGCCAGATATAGCAATCAGCCCCAGCATTTT. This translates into CASARYSNQPQHF.

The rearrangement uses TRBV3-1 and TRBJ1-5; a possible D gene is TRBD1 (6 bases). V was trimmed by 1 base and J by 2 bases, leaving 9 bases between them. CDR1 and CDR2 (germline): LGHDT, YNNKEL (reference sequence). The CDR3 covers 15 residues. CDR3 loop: CASSQGQVGNQPQHF. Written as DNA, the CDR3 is TGTGCCAGCAGCCAAGGACAGGTAGGCAATCAGCCCCAGCATTTT.

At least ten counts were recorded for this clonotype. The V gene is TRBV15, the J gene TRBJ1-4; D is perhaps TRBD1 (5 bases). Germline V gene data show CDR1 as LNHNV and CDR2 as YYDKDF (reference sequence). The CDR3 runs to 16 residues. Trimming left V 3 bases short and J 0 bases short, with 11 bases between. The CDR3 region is CATSSLGEATNEKLFF. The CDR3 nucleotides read TGTGCCACCAGCAGTCTAGGGGAGGCAACTAATGAAAAACTGTTTTTT.

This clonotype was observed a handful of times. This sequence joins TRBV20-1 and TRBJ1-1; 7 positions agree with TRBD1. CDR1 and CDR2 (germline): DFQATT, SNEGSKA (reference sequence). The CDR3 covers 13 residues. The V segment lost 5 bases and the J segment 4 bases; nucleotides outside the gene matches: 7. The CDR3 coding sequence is TGCAGTGCTGTACAGGGGACCCTCACTGAAGCTTTCTTT. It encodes CSAVQGTLTEAFF.

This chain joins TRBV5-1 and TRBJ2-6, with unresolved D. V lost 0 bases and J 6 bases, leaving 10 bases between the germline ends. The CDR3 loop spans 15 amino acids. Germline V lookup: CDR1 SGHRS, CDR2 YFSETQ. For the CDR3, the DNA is TGCGCCAGCAGCTTGGAATTGGCCGAGGCCAACGTCCTGACTTTC. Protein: CASSLELAEANVLTF.

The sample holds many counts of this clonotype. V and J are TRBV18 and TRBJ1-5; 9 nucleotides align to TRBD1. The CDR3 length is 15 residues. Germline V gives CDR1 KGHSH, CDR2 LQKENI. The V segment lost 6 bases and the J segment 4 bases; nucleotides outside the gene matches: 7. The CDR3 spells CASSSAQGANQPQHF. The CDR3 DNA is TGTGCCAGCTCGTCTGCACAGGGGGCAAATCAGCCCCAGCATTTT.

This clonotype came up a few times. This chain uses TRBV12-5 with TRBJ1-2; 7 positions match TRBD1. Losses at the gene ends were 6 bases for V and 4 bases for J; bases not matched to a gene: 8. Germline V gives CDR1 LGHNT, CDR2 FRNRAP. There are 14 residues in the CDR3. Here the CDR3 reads CASGHRDSSYGYTF. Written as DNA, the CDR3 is TGTGCTAGTGGACATCGGGACAGCTCCTATGGCTACACCTTC. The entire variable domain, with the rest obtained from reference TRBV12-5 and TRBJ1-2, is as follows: DARVTQTPRHKVTEMGQEVTMRCQPILGHNTVFWYRQTMMQGLELLAYFRNRAPLDDSGMPKDRFSAEMPDATLATLKIQPSEPRDSAVYFCASGHRDSSYGYTFGSGTRLTVV.

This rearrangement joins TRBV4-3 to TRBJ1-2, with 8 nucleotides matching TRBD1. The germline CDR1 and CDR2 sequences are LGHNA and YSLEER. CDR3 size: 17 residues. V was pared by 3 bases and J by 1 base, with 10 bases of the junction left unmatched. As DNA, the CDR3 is TGCGCCAGCAGCCAGGGGACAGGCGACTTGCTTAACTATGGCTACACCTTC. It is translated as CASSQGTGDLLNYGYTF.

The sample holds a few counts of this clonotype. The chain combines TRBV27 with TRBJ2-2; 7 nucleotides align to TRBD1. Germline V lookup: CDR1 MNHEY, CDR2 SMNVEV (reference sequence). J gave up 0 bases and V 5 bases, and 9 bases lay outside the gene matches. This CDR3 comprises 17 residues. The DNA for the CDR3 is TGTGCCAGCAGTCCCGGCCGGGGACAGTCGAACACCGGGGAGCTGTTTTTT. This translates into CASSPGRGQSNTGELFF.

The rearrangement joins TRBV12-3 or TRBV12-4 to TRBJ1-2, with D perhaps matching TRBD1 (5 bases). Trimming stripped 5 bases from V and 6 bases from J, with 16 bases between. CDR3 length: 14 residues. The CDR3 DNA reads TGTGCCAGCAGTGCCTCCCCAGGGTTTCATGGCTACACCTTC. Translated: CASSASPGFHGYTF.

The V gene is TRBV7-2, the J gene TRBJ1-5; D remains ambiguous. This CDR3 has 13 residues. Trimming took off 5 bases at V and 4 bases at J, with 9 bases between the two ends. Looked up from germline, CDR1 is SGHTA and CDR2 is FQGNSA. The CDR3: CASSVGLNQPQHF. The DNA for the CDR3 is TGTGCCAGCAGCGTGGGCCTTAATCAGCCCCAGCATTTT.

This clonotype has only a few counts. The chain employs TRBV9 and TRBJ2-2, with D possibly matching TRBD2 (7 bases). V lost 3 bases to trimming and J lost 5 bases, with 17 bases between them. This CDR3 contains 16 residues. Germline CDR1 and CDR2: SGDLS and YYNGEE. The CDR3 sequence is CASSDPRGANTGELFF. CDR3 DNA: TGTGCCAGCAGCGACCCCCGGGGGGCAAATACCGGGGAGCTGTTTTTT.

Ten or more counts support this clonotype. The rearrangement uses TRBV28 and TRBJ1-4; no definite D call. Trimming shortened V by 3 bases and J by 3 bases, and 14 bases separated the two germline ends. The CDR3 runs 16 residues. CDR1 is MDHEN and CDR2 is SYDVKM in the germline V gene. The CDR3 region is CASSFFHGSSNEKLFF. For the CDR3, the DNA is TGTGCCAGCAGTTTTTTTCACGGCAGCTCTAATGAAAAACTGTTTTTT.

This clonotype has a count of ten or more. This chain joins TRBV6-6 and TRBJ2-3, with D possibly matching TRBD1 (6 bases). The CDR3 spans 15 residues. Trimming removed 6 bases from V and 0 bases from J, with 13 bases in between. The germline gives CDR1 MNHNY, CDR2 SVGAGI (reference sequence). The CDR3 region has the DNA TGTGCCAGCAGCCTGGACAGCCCTAGCACAGATACGCAGTATTTT. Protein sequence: CASSLDSPSTDTQYF.

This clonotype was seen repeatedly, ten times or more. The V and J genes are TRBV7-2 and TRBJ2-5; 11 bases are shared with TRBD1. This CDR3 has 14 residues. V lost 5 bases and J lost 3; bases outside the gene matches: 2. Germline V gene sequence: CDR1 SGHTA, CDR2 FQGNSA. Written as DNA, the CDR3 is TGTGCCAGCAGCCCGGGACAGGGGGAAGAGACCCAGTACTTC. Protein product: CASSPGQGEETQYF.